The clone carrying this T cell receptor (beta chain) was detected ten times or more. This beta chain turned up in a library designed for alpha chains; as an off-target read, its abundance says little. This entry belongs to a study of spatial heterogeneity in lung cancer. Study at large: There were, on average, more than 8.5 raw-read appearances for each unique TCR and UMI combination.

TCR cDNA molecules each had a unique molecular identifier. From the 5' RACE reads, TCRdb called clonotypes with MiXCR, one entry per CDR3 protein. The data hold some 14,000 distinct CDR3 sequences, with roughly 5.2% observed a single time. As for time point: sample taken at primary tumor resection. Sequencing covered unsorted whole RNA taken from tumor, nontumor lung or frozen PBMC. V lost 6 bases to trimming and J lost 0 bases; unmatched junction nucleotides: 12. CDR1 and CDR2 from the germline V gene are MNHEY and SVGAGI. The CDR3 loop spans 17 amino acids. The chain joins TRBV6-5 to TRBJ2-5; 8 nucleotides match TRBD1. The material was lung tumor tissue, obtained at surgery. The receptor's source is a human donor with early-stage non-small cell lung cancer. DNA of the CDR3: TGTGCCAGCAGCCGTCAGTCCGGGACAGGCTACCAAGAGACCCAGTACTTC. It translates to CASSRQSGTGYQETQYF.